This is a list of T cell receptor beta chains from one sample in a study of blood T cell repertoires in COVID-19. Generated by immunoSEQ multiplex PCR, the TCRdb table keeps only in-frame clones and is missing some. Of about 240,000 clones listed, roughly 82% are singletons. Sequencing was carried out using peripheral blood. Every receptor here comes from a man older than 75 with acute or convalescent COVID-19. Each CDR3 is given with its conserved first and last residue. Each record gives: CDR3 protein, CDR3 DNA, CDR3 length, clone size, J gene, D gene, V gene. The D gene is left open where the match is weak. Size is omitted from some rows. Given values are once, few, many or a class for expanded clones.

CATLSDFQDGVNTEAFF	TGTGCCACTTTGTCGGACTTCCAAGATGGAGTGAACACTGAAGCTTTCTTT	17	NA	TRBJ1-1	NA	TRBV24-1
CASSQDLVGEQFF	TGTGCCAGCAGCCAAGATCTAGTGGGTGAGCAGTTCTTC	13	NA	TRBJ2-1	NA	TRBV4-2
CATSSRQGPADTQYF	TGTGCCACCAGCTCCCGGCAGGGCCCAGCAGATACGCAGTATTTT	15	NA	TRBJ2-3	NA	TRBV15
CARSLPPKGLAGVESTYEQYF	TGTGCCAGAAGCTTGCCTCCCAAGGGACTAGCGGGAGTTGAGTCTACCTACGAGCAGTACTTC	21	NA	TRBJ2-7	TRBD2	TRBV5-3
CASRGQGLSNQPQHF	TGTGCCAGCAGGGGACAGGGGTTGAGCAATCAGCCCCAGCATTTT	15	NA	TRBJ1-5	TRBD1	TRBV2
CASSLGRGDGYTF	TGTGCCAGCAGCTTGGGGAGGGGAGATGGCTACACCTTC	13	NA	TRBJ1-2	NA	TRBV7-9
CASSEREVLNYGYTF	TGTGCCAGCAGTGAAAGGGAGGTTTTAAACTATGGCTACACCTTC	15	NA	TRBJ1-2	NA	TRBV25-1
CASSPPVNTEAFF	TGTGCCAGCAGTCCCCCCGTGAACACTGAAGCTTTCTTT	13	NA	TRBJ1-1	NA	TRBV28
CASSVAGAGAPYEQYF	TGTGCCAGCAGCGTAGCTGGGGCAGGGGCGCCCTACGAGCAGTACTTC	16	NA	TRBJ2-7	NA	TRBV9
CASSPGGSNQPQHF	TGTGCCAGCTCCCCTGGGGGCAGCAATCAGCCCCAGCATTTT	14	NA	TRBJ1-5	NA	TRBV18
CASTSGGKITGAFF	TGTGCCAGCACTTCAGGGGGCAAGATCACTGGAGCTTTCTTT	14	NA	TRBJ1-1	TRBD1	TRBV5-5
CASSWGQGTYNEQFF	TGTGCCAGCAGCTGGGGACAGGGAACGTACAATGAGCAGTTCTTC	15	NA	TRBJ2-1	TRBD1	TRBV5-5
CASSMGDRAPSGGYTF	TGTGCCAGTAGTATGGGGGACAGGGCGCCGAGTGGCGGCTACACCTTC	16	once	TRBJ1-2	TRBD1	TRBV19
CASSSPGQGKYEQYF	TGTGCCAGCAGTTCCCCTGGACAGGGGAAGTACGAGCAGTACTTC	15	once	TRBJ2-7	TRBD1	TRBV28
CASCRDTWAYGYTF	TGTGCCAGTTGCCGGGACACCTGGGCCTATGGCTACACCTTC	14	NA	TRBJ1-2	NA	TRBV19
CASYPGPAGVTDTQYF	TGCGCCAGCTACCCCGGCCCGGCGGGAGTCACAGATACGCAGTATTTT	16	NA	TRBJ2-3	TRBD2	TRBV5-1